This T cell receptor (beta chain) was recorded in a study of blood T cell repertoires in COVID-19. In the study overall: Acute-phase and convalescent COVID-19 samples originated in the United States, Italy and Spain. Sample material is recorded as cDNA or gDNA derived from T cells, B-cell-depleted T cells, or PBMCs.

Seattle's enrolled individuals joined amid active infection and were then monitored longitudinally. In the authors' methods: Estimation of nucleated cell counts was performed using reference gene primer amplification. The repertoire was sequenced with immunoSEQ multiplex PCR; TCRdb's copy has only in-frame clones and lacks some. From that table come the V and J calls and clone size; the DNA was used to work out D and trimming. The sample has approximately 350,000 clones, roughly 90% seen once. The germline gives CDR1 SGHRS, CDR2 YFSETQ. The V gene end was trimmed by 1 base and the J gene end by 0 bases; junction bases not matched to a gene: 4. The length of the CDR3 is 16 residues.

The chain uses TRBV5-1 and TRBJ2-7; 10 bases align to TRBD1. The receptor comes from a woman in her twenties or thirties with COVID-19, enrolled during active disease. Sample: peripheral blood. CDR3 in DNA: TGCGCCAGCAGCTTGAGCGGACAGGGGGTCTCCTACGAGCAGTACTTC. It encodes CASSLSGQGVSYEQYF.